The 20 T cell receptor beta chains given below trace back to one sample, sequenced in a study of T cell changes during pregnancy in multiple sclerosis. The protocol was immunoSEQ multiplex PCR, while the TCRdb copy is restricted to in-frame clones and leaves out a portion. The sample lists some 60,000 clones, 80% to 95% occurring once. The sequencing here drew on CD4+ T cells from peripheral blood mononuclear cells, taken before pregnancy. Receptors were obtained from a female donor with multiple sclerosis, enrolled in a pregnancy study.

This clone came up once. This chain joins TRBV30 and TRBJ1-2, with 7 bases that match TRBD1. The CDR3 has 13 amino acids. V gave up 7 bases and J gave up 2 bases; unmatched junction bases: 7. Germline V lookup: CDR1 GTSNPN, CDR2 SVGIG (reference sequence). The CDR3 loop reads CAYGEGANYGYTF. The DNA of the CDR3 is TGTGCCTATGGAGAGGGGGCCAACTATGGCTACACCTTC. The whole variable domain, remainder taken from reference TRBV30 and TRBJ1-2, is SQTIHQWPATLVQPVGSPLSLECTVEGTSNPNLYWYRQAAGRGLQLLFYSVGIGQISSEVPQNLSASRPQDRQFILSSKKLLLSDSGFYLCAYGEGANYGYTFGSGTRLTVV.

V usage is TRBV4-2 and J usage is TRBJ2-3; 9 bases agree with TRBD2. Germline lookup yields CDR1 LGHNA and CDR2 YNFKEQ. V lost 0 bases, J lost 8 bases, and 6 bases stayed unmatched. The CDR3 is 15 amino acids. CDR3 region: CASSQDTSGWGTQYF. The CDR3 bases are TGTGCCAGCAGCCAAGATACTAGCGGGTGGGGTACGCAGTATTTT.

The chain employs TRBV6-1 and TRBJ1-1; D ambiguous. Trimming removed 5 bases at V and 0 bases at J, with 13 bases between. CDR1 is MNHNS and CDR2 is SASEGT in the germline V gene. CDR3 length equals 15 residues. CDR3 in DNA: TGTGCCAGCAGTACCGGGTCGAAGATGAACACTGAAGCTTTCTTT. Translated: CASSTGSKMNTEAFF.

This chain joins TRBV27 and TRBJ2-3; possibly TRBD1 for D (6 bases). Germline V lookup: CDR1 MNHEY, CDR2 SMNVEV (reference sequence). V lost 3 bases, J lost 2 bases, and 18 bases lay in between. This CDR3 has 17 residues. CDR3 DNA sequence: TGTGCCAGCAGTTTCCTCTCGACAGGTCTTATCACAGATACGCAGTATTTT. Protein sequence: CASSFLSTGLITDTQYF.

The CDR3 sequence: CASSIIAGATDTQYF. CDR3 bases: TGTGCCAGCAGTATCATAGCGGGAGCCACAGATACGCAGTATTTT. The rearrangement uses TRBV28 and TRBJ2-3; 9 bases are a match to TRBD2. The V gene's germline CDR1 is MDHEN and CDR2 SYDVKM. The CDR3 spans 15 residues. Unmatched junction bases numbered 5, after V lost 5 bases and J lost 2 bases.

This chain joins TRBV6-5 and TRBJ2-1; D is uncertain. Deletions cut 4 bases from V and 9 bases from J, with 16 bases between. Germline lookup yields CDR1 MNHEY and CDR2 SVGAGI. The CDR3 contains 14 residues. CDR3 coding DNA: TGTGCCAGCAGTTCCCTGGGCCTCTACGGTGAGCAGTTCTTC. Translating it yields CASSSLGLYGEQFF.

This sequence joins TRBV5-1 and TRBJ2-7; 7 bases are shared with TRBD1. The CDR3 covers 15 residues. The germline CDR1 and CDR2 sequences are SGHRS and YFSETQ. V lost 0 bases and J lost 4; bases outside the gene matches: 7. CDR3 bases: TGCGCCAGCAGCTTGGGAGGGGGCATTTCGTACGAGCAGTACTTC. As protein: CASSLGGGISYEQYF.

This clone was counted a few times. The rearrangement joins TRBV5-1 to TRBJ1-2; possible D gene TRBD1, 6 bases. CDR3 length: 12 residues. Germline V gene data show CDR1 as SGHRS and CDR2 as YFSETQ. V was shortened by 4 bases and J by 4 bases, with 8 bases between the two germline ends. CDR3 protein: CASSLDSYGYTF. CDR3 nucleotides: TGCGCCAGCAGCCTGGACAGCTATGGCTACACCTTC.

The genes are TRBV25-1 and TRBJ2-5; TRBD1 aligns across 8 bases. The germline CDR1 and CDR2 sequences are MGHDK and SYGVNS. The CDR3 extends over 14 amino acids. V lost 6 bases, J lost 4 bases, and 7 bases stayed unmatched. Here the CDR3 reads CASRRQGSVETQYF. The CDR3 coding sequence is TGTGCCAGCAGACGACAGGGGAGCGTAGAGACCCAGTACTTC.

This chain connects TRBV6-8 to TRBJ1-5; TRBD1 agrees at 7 bases. V was pared by 6 bases and J by 2 bases, with 10 bases of the junction left unmatched. Germline V gives CDR1 MNHGY, CDR2 SAAAGT. This CDR3 region has 16 residues. The CDR3 here is CASRRQGGPCNQPQHF. As DNA, the CDR3 is TGTGCCAGCAGGCGACAGGGCGGTCCCTGCAATCAGCCCCAGCATTTT.

This chain joins TRBV5-1 and TRBJ1-1; 7 positions match TRBD1. This CDR3 has 14 residues. V gave up 3 bases and J gave up 0 bases; unmatched junction bases: 2. CDR1 is SGHRS and CDR2 is YFSETQ in the germline V gene. Here the CDR3 reads CASSSGQMNTEAFF. CDR3 in DNA: TGCGCCAGCAGCTCGGGACAGATGAACACTGAAGCTTTCTTT.

The chain has TRBV12-1 and TRBJ2-3; the table names TRBD1, a call not compared with the DNA. TRBV12-1 constitutes a pseudogene. There are 22 residues in the CDR3. CDR3 coding DNA: TGTGCCAGCAGCTTTGAAGGTGGGCCGGACAGGGGAAAGCCCTCGCGCACAGATACGCAGTATTTT. Translation gives CASSFEGGPDRGKPSRTDTQYF.

The CDR3 loop is CASSENRGALSYEQYF. The CDR3 DNA is TGCGCCAGCAGCGAAAACAGGGGAGCCCTCTCCTACGAGCAGTACTTC. The V gene is TRBV5-1, the J gene TRBJ2-7; 7 bases fit TRBD1. CDR1 is SGHRS, CDR2 YFSETQ, per germline. Germline trimming cut 4 bases from V and 0 bases from J; bases unmatched to any gene: 10. The length of the CDR3 is 16 residues.

This clone turned up a few times. J is TRBJ2-2 and V is TRBV7-8; TRBD2 matches 7 bases. V gave up 3 bases and J gave up 5 bases; unmatched junction bases: 12. This CDR3 comprises 17 residues. Germline V gene sequence: CDR1 SGHVS, CDR2 FQNEAQ. The DNA for the CDR3 is TGTGCCAGCAGCTTGCCCCTAGCGGCCCAAAGGACCGGGGAGCTGTTTTTT. Protein sequence: CASSLPLAAQRTGELFF.

The J gene is TRBJ2-1, the V gene TRBV6-4; 8 positions match TRBD2. Germline V gene data show CDR1 as MRHNA and CDR2 as SNTAGT. CDR3 length: 14 residues. The junction had 11 bases not matched to a gene; V was cut back by 8 bases and J by 8 bases. Written as DNA, the CDR3 is TGTGCCAGCTCCCTCGGGGGGGGCGGCGATGAGCAGTTCTTC. It specifies CASSLGGGGDEQFF.

The chain joins TRBV5-1 to TRBJ2-4; 11 positions agree with TRBD2. CDR3 length: 18 amino acids. Germline CDR1 SGHRS, CDR2 YFSETQ. V lost 0 bases and J lost 4; bases outside the gene matches: 9. This CDR3 reads CASSLGIAGGPVKNIQYF. CDR3 DNA sequence: TGCGCCAGCAGCTTGGGGATAGCGGGAGGGCCGGTTAAAAACATTCAGTACTTC.

The chain recombines TRBV5-6 with TRBJ1-3; D gene uncertain. There are 14 residues in the CDR3. Per germline, CDR1 SGHDT and CDR2 YYEEEE. V was shortened by 5 bases and J by 2 bases, with 11 bases between the two germline ends. The CDR3 DNA sequence: TGTGCCAGCAGTCAACGGGGTACTGGAAACACCATATATTTT. Translated, it gives CASSQRGTGNTIYF.

This chain uses TRBV6-1 with TRBJ2-7, with TRBD2 matching 12 bases. This CDR3 is 16 amino acids long. Germline V gene data show CDR1 as MNHNS and CDR2 as SASEGT. The V and J ends lost 1 base and 4 bases, in that order; junction bases with no gene match: 5. CDR3 nucleotides: TGTGCCAGCAGTGAAGGGACTAGCGGGAAGGTTTACGAGCAGTACTTC. As protein: CASSEGTSGKVYEQYF.

This clone showed up just once. The chain employs TRBV6-1 and TRBJ1-5; TRBD1 is a possible D gene (5 bases). V lost 6 bases to trimming and J lost 6 bases, with 12 bases between them. This CDR3 is 13 amino acids long. Germline lookup yields CDR1 MNHNS and CDR2 SASEGT. The CDR3 region has the DNA TGTGCCAGCAGAGGGCAGGGAGGTCAGCCCCAGCATTTT. It is translated as CASRGQGGQPQHF.

The rearrangement joins TRBV2 to TRBJ1-4; 8 bases align to TRBD1. Germline V CDR1 and CDR2: SNHLY, FYNNEI. The ends lost 6 bases at V and 0 bases at J; junction bases unmatched: 12. The CDR3 covers 18 residues. The CDR3 protein is CASRPRGTGVATNEKLFF. CDR3 bases: TGTGCCAGCAGGCCCCGCGGGACAGGTGTGGCAACTAATGAAAAACTGTTTTTT. Complete variable domain (other parts from reference TRBV2 and TRBJ1-4): EPEVTQTPSHQVTQMGQEVILRCVPISNHLYFYWYRQILGQKVEFLVSFYNNEISEKSEIFDDQFSVERPDGSNFTLKIRSTKLEDSAMYFCASRPRGTGVATNEKLFFGSGTQLSVL.